A single sample gave rise to the 24 T cell receptor beta chains below, sequenced in a study of blood T cell repertoires in COVID-19. TCRdb's table, derived via immunoSEQ multiplex PCR, lists solely in-frame clones and lacks some. The data show approximately 220,000 clones, with roughly 89% seen just once and less than 4% held by the top ten. Sequences were obtained from PBMCs or T cells enriched from blood (not recorded which). Every receptor here comes from a woman between 25 and 40 years old with acute COVID-19.

The rearrangement uses TRBV5-1 and TRBJ2-7; 8 positions agree with TRBD1. Per the germline V gene, CDR1 is SGHRS and CDR2 is YFSETQ. The CDR3 covers 13 residues. The ends lost 5 bases at V and 5 bases at J; junction bases unmatched: 6. This CDR3 reads CASSQGQGNEQYF. CDR3 coding DNA: TGCGCCAGCAGTCAAGGACAGGGAAACGAGCAGTACTTC.

The chain joins TRBV6-6 to TRBJ1-6; possible D gene TRBD1, 5 bases. The germline V gene encodes CDR1 MNHNY and CDR2 SVGAGI (reference sequence). CDR3 size: 15 residues. V lost 0 bases, J lost 8 bases, and 11 bases lay in between. The CDR3 DNA reads TGTGCCAGCAGTTACTCCGGGGGTTGGGATTCACCCCTCCACTTT. It translates to CASSYSGGWDSPLHF.

The V call is TRBV18, the J call TRBJ1-3, with D uncertain. The germline CDR1 and CDR2 sequences are KGHSH and LQKENI. Trimming stripped 5 bases from V and 2 bases from J, with 10 bases between. The CDR3 length is 14 residues. DNA for the CDR3: TGTGCCAGCTCATCGGACTGGGCTGGAAACACCATATATTTT. This codes for CASSSDWAGNTIYF.

J is TRBJ2-2 and V is TRBV10-3; no firm D call. Germline V gene lookup returns CDR1 ENHRY and CDR2 SYGVKD. The CDR3 has 13 amino acids. With 5 bases removed from V and 4 bases from J, the gap between germline ends came to 8 bases. The CDR3, as DNA: TGTGCCATCAGTTCATCTATCACCGGGGAGCTGTTTTTT. Its translation: CAISSSITGELFF.

The rearrangement links TRBV19 to TRBJ2-7; D might be TRBD2 (5 bases). CDR1 and CDR2 from the germline V gene are LNHDA and SQIVND (reference sequence). CDR3 size: 14 residues. Trimming cost V 5 bases and J 1 base, with 12 bases left between them. CDR3 sequence: CASSLAFRSYEQYF. CDR3 coding DNA: TGTGCCAGTAGTTTAGCGTTTAGATCCTACGAGCAGTACTTC.

This chain connects TRBV5-1 to TRBJ2-1, with 7 nucleotides matching TRBD2. From germline, CDR1 is SGHRS and CDR2 YFSETQ. Losses at the gene ends were 2 bases for V and 6 bases for J; bases not matched to a gene: 8. The CDR3 runs 15 residues. CDR3 sequence reads: CASSLLSGVANEQFF. The CDR3 region has the DNA TGCGCCAGCAGCTTATTAAGCGGGGTGGCCAATGAGCAGTTCTTC.

The genes are TRBV19 and TRBJ2-2; D is possibly TRBD2 (5 bases). This CDR3 has 15 amino acids. Germline CDR1 is LNHDA and CDR2 is SQIVND (reference sequence). V lost 1 base and J lost 5, with 11 bases in between. The CDR3 coding sequence is TGTGCCAGTAGTATAGTCTTCGGGGAAACCGGGGAGCTGTTTTTT. Translation: CASSIVFGETGELFF.

This chain joins TRBV19 and TRBJ1-5; D is possibly TRBD1 (6 bases). Trimming stripped 2 bases from V and 5 bases from J, with 13 bases between. The CDR3 loop spans 15 amino acids. Germline V CDR1 and CDR2: LNHDA, SQIVND (reference sequence). CDR3 in DNA: TGTGCCAGTAGTATAAAGGGGGATCGATATCAGCCCCAGCATTTT. This gives the protein CASSIKGDRYQPQHF.

This clone was found once. The chain recombines TRBV6-5 with TRBJ2-3; 9 bases fit TRBD2. CDR3 length equals 14 residues. Germline values: CDR1 MNHEY, CDR2 SVGAGI. Trimming cost V 2 bases and J 6 bases; bases outside gene matches: 3. CDR3 sequence: CASSYGLAGDTQYF. CDR3 in DNA: TGTGCCAGCAGTTACGGGCTAGCGGGGGATACGCAGTATTTT.

The chain links TRBV30 to TRBJ1-6; possibly TRBD1 for D (5 bases). Germline assignment: CDR1 GTSNPN and CDR2 SVGIG (reference sequence). The CDR3 is 12 amino acids. The germline V and J ends were trimmed by 5 bases and 10 bases, with 12 bases remaining between them. CDR3 coding DNA: TGTGCCTGGGAAGGGGATAGGTCACCCCTCCACTTT. This sequence encodes CAWEGDRSPLHF.

The rearrangement uses TRBV7-9 and TRBJ1-6; TRBD1 is a possible D gene (6 bases). This CDR3 has 16 residues. V lost 7 bases, J lost 3 bases, and 16 bases lay in between. Germline V gene data show CDR1 as SEHNR and CDR2 as FQNEAQ (reference sequence). This chain's CDR3 is CASIQDSLLYNSPLHF. CDR3 sequence (DNA): TGTGCCAGCATCCAGGACAGCCTTCTCTATAATTCACCCCTCCACTTT.

The V call is TRBV10-3, the J call TRBJ2-5; 8 bases agree with TRBD1. J was trimmed by 5 bases and V by 7 bases; bases with no gene match: 12. The CDR3 sequence is 15 residues long. Per the germline V gene, CDR1 is ENHRY and CDR2 is SYGVKD. CDR3 DNA sequence: TGTGCCATCAAGCCTGAGACAGGGGTAAGGGAGACCCAGTACTTC. This encodes CAIKPETGVRETQYF.

The chain links TRBV7-3 to TRBJ1-1; D is ambiguous. This CDR3 region has 13 residues. Germline CDR1 SGHTA, CDR2 FQGTGA. Trimming pared 5 bases from V and 4 bases from J, leaving 11 bases between. The CDR3 protein is CASSGKRGTEAFF. The CDR3 DNA follows: TGTGCCAGCAGCGGTAAACGGGGCACTGAAGCTTTCTTT.

The chain combines TRBV2 with TRBJ1-1, with TRBD1 matching over 7 bases. Trimming at V came to 2 bases and at J to 4 bases, leaving 10 bases not matched to a gene. Germline V gives CDR1 SNHLY, CDR2 FYNNEI. This CDR3 contains 16 residues. This CDR3 reads CASSEWGRGPGTEAFF. The DNA of the CDR3 is TGTGCCAGCAGTGAATGGGGAAGGGGGCCTGGCACTGAAGCTTTCTTT.

The chain joins TRBV23-1 to TRBJ1-6, with 8 bases aligning to TRBD1. TRBV23-1 is an ORF; its function is uncertain. The CDR3 is 17 residues long. Unmatched junction bases numbered 8, after V lost 7 bases and J lost 0 bases. The CDR3 here is CASIRDRRSSYNSPLHF. The DNA for the CDR3 is TGCGCCAGCATACGGGACAGGCGAAGCTCCTATAATTCACCCCTCCACTTT.

CDR3 sequence reads: CASSYPGRSNSPLHF. In nucleotides, the CDR3 is TGTGCCAGCAGTTACCCGGGAAGGAGTAATTCACCCCTCCACTTT. The V and J genes are TRBV6-2 or TRBV6-3 and TRBJ1-6; D call uncertain. V lost 2 bases and J 6 bases, leaving 11 bases between the germline ends. The CDR3 sequence is 15 residues long. The germline V gene has CDR1 MNHEY and CDR2 SVGEGT.

Concerning this clone itself: The same CDR3 is also encoded by other DNA sequences in this sample. This chain connects TRBV5-1 to TRBJ1-2; D remains unclear. In germline, CDR1 is SGHRS, CDR2 YFSETQ. The CDR3 contains 14 residues. Trimming took 0 bases from V and 4 from J, leaving 10 bases between them. CDR3 DNA: TGCGCCAGCAGCTTGGATGGCAGTTCCTATGGCTACACCTTC. Its translation: CASSLDGSSYGYTF.

This sequence joins TRBV7-6 and TRBJ1-3; 8 positions match TRBD1. CDR3 length: 16 amino acids. CDR1 is SGHVS, CDR2 FNYEAQ, per germline. The V and J ends lost 5 bases and 4 bases, in that order; junction bases with no gene match: 10. CDR3 in amino acids: CASSAAQGAPGNTIYF. CDR3 coding DNA: TGTGCCAGCAGCGCAGCCCAGGGGGCACCCGGAAACACCATATATTTT.

This chain joins TRBV7-6 and TRBJ1-6, with D uncertain. Germline-derived CDR1 and CDR2 are SGHVS and FNYEAQ. Trimming took off 7 bases at V and 10 bases at J, with 23 bases between the two ends. This CDR3 region has 16 residues. The CDR3 here is CASTQAARMGGSPLHF. Here the CDR3 DNA reads TGTGCCAGCACCCAAGCGGCCAGGATGGGAGGATCACCCCTCCACTTT.

The chain carries TRBV19 and TRBJ2-7; no definite D call. Trimming removed 2 bases at V and 4 bases at J, with 15 bases between. The germline gives CDR1 LNHDA, CDR2 SQIVND (reference sequence). The CDR3 sequence is 15 residues long. This chain's CDR3 is CASSIPNRPLYEQYF. The CDR3 DNA reads as TGTGCCAGTAGTATACCGAACAGACCCCTATACGAGCAGTACTTC.

The chain joins TRBV28 to TRBJ1-4; D gene uncertain. V lost 6 bases and J 0 bases, leaving 5 bases between the germline ends. CDR3 length: 13 residues. CDR1 MDHEN and CDR2 SYDVKM come from the germline V gene. Here the CDR3 reads CASRRATNEKLFF. In nucleotides, the CDR3 is TGTGCCAGCAGGAGGGCAACTAATGAAAAACTGTTTTTT.

The gene calls are TRBV20-1 and TRBJ2-1; no clear D gene. Trimming pared 5 bases from V and 7 bases from J, leaving 6 bases between. Germline CDR1 reads DFQATT; CDR2 reads SNEGSKA (reference sequence). This CDR3 has 10 residues. This chain's CDR3 is CSAVQNEQFF. For the CDR3, the DNA is TGCAGTGCTGTACAAAATGAGCAGTTCTTC.

The chain is built from TRBV27 and TRBJ1-5; no clear D gene. V was pared by 4 bases and J by 5 bases, with 6 bases between. The CDR3 is 12 residues long. The germline V gene has CDR1 MNHEY and CDR2 SMNVEV (reference sequence). The chain's CDR3 is CASSSGYQPQHF. CDR3 nucleotides: TGTGCCAGCAGTTCAGGATATCAGCCCCAGCATTTT.

The chain uses TRBV7-9 and TRBJ2-7; 7 bases are a match to TRBD1. The CDR3 has 14 amino acids. The germline V gene encodes CDR1 SEHNR and CDR2 FQNEAQ (reference sequence). V trimming: 4 bases; J trimming: 6 bases; junction bases outside the gene matches: 9. CDR3 sequence (DNA): TGTGCCAGCAGCTCTACAGGGGTACCCCTCGAGCAGTACTTC. It translates to CASSSTGVPLEQYF.